The entry below describes one T cell receptor (beta chain). Its antigen has not been determined. No base quality information exists; no much larger clone differs at one position. The data are from a study of OX40 agonist ivuxolimab in advanced cancers. Study-wide context: Ivuxolimab was a fully human IgG2 agonistic monoclonal antibody targeting the costimulatory receptor OX40 (CD134). In the dose-escalation cohort, around four fifths of patients were male, and the mean age was approximately 64 years, with a range of about 23 to 80. Patients were allowed to have had prior anti-PD-1, anti-PD-L1 or anti-CTLA-4 therapy, and 40% to 45% of the dose-escalation patients had been treated with checkpoint inhibitors. Of the approximately 54 patients in dose escalation, around 19 had hepatocellular carcinoma, approximately 15 had melanoma, 9 had renal cell carcinoma and 9 had head and neck cancer. The purpose of peripheral TCRbeta sequencing was to test whether ivuxolimab changed TCR sequence diversity and led to clonal T-cell expansion. Partial responses occurred in three dose-escalation patients, of whom one had hepatocellular carcinoma and two had cutaneous melanoma. Intravenous ivuxolimab was administered to patients every 2 weeks at six dose levels: 0.01, 0.1, 0.3, 1.5, 3 and 10 mg/kg. The paper reports the monotherapy dose-escalation portion (N = 52 patients) of the phase I ivuxolimab trial. General study outcomes and caveats: In partial responders in the 0.1-3.0 mg/kg groups, normalized peripheral clonal expansion was found to be among the lowest, especially among CD8+ T cells. The antigen specificity of the peripheral T cells that underwent clonal expansion was not determined. After ivuxolimab, CD8+ T cells had more expanded clones than CD4+ T cells on average. At doses of 0.1 to 3.0 mg/kg, clonal expansion of both CD4+ and CD8+ T cells in blood was seen between baseline and week 6. Low levels of normalized T-cell clonal expansion were also seen in some patients who did not respond.

Patients with autoimmune disease history or receiving systemic immunosuppression were excluded from the trial. Peripheral blood for TCR sequencing was drawn from every dose cohort at baseline, at cycle 4 day 1 and at cycle 7 day 1. The samples were taken from a phase I, first-in-human, multicenter, open-label dose-escalation trial of ivuxolimab. The trial enrolled adults with locally advanced or metastatic head and neck squamous cell, hepatocellular, melanoma or renal cell carcinoma. Before TCR sequencing, CD4+ T cells and CD8+ T cells were sorted from peripheral blood as separate populations. Genomic DNA was isolated from the sorted cells so that the TCRbeta CDR3 region could be sequenced. The immunoSEQ Assay was used to sequence the TCRbeta CDR3 regions. The source is immuneACCESS, and TCRdb retained only in-frame sequences with V and J called. Part of the clones is not carried over; for the studies checked, unresolved V genes explain less than half of this, and the remainder is unexplained. The sample includes under 100,000 clones, with 75% to 90% observed a single time. The ten top clones hold more than 0.7% of the sample.

CDR1 and CDR2, looked up from the germline V gene, are SNHLY and FYNNEI. The CDR3 sequence holds 14 residues, the cysteine and phenylalanine included. Only CDR3 DNA remains: 42 bases, in frame from the first base. V lost 3 bases and J lost 4 bases, and the count of bases not matched to a germline gene is 4. This receptor was taken from an adult with an advanced solid tumor such as melanoma, head and neck, liver or kidney cancer. The chain links TRBV2 with TRBJ2-7, and 9 junctional nucleotides match TRBD1. The specimen was CD4+ or CD8+ T cells sorted from blood, collected in a trial of the OX40 agonist ivuxolimab. The CDR3 loop reads CASSEGQGRYEQYF. The nucleotide sequence is given as TGTGCCAGCAGTGAGGGACAGGGTCGATACGAGCAGTACTTC.